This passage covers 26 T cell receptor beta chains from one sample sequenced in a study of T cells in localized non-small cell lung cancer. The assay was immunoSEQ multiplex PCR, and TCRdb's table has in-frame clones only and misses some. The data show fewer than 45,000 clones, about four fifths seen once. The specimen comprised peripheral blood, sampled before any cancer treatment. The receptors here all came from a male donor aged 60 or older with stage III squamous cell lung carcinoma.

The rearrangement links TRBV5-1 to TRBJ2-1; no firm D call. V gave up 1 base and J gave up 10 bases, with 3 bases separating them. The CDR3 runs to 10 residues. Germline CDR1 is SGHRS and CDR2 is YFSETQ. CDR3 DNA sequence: TGCGCCAGCAGCTTGAGAGAGCAGTTCTTC. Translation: CASSLREQFF. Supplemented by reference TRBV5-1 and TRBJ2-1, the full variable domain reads KAGVTQTPRYLIKTRGQQVTLSCSPISGHRSVSWYQQTPGQGLQFLFEYFSETQRNKGNFPGRFSGRQFSNSRSEMNVSTLELGDSALYLCASSLREQFFGPGTRLTVL.

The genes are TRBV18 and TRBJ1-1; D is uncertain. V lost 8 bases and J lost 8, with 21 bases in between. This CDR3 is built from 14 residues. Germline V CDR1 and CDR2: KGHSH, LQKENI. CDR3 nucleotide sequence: TGTGCCAGCACGGCGGTGGGCCCCATGTCAGAAGCTTTCTTT. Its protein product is CASTAVGPMSEAFF.

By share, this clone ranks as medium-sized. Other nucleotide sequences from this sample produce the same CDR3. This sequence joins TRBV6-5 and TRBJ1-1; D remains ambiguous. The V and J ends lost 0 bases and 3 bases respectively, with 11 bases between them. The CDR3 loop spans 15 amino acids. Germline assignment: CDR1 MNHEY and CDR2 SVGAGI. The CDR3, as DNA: TGTGCCAGCAGTTACTCCCCCGGTGGGGACACTGAAGCTTTCTTT. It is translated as CASSYSPGGDTEAFF.

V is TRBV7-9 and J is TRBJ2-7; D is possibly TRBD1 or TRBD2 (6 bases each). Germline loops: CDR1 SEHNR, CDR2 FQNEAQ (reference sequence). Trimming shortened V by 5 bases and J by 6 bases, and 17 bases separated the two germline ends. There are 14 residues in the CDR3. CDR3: CASSPLGGLGEQYF. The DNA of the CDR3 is TGTGCCAGCAGCCCTTTAGGGGGGTTGGGCGAGCAGTACTTC. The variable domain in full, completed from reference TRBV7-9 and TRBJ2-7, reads DTGVSQNPRHKITKRGQNVTFRCDPISEHNRLYWYRQTLGQGPEFLTYFQNEAQLEKSRLLSDRFSAERPKGSFSTLEIQRTEQGDSAMYLCASSPLGGLGEQYFGPGTRLTVT.

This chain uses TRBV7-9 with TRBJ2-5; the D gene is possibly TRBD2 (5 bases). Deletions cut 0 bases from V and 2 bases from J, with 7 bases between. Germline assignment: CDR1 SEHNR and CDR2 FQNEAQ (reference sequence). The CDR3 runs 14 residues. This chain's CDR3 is CASSLAGEQETQYF. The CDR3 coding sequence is TGTGCCAGCAGCTTAGCCGGGGAACAAGAGACCCAGTACTTC.

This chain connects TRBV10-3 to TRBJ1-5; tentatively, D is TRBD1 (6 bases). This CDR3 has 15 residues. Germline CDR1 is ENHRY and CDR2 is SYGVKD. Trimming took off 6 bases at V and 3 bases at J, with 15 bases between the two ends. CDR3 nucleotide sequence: TGTGCCATCAGCCCTACAGGGACCTCCAATCAGCCCCAGCATTTT. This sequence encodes CAISPTGTSNQPQHF.

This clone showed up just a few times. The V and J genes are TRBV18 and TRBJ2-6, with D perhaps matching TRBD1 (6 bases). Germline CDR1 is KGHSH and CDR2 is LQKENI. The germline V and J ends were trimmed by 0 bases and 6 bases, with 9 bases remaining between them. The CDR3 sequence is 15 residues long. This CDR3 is CASSPPRGTANVLTF. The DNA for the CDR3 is TGTGCCAGCTCACCACCCAGGGGCACGGCCAACGTCCTGACTTTC.

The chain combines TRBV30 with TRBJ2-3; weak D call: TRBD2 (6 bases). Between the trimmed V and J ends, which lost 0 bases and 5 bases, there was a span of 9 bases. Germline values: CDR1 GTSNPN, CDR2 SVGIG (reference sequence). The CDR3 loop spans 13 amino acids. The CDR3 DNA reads TGTGCCTGGAGTGTGCGGGAAGGAGATACGCAGTATTTT. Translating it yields CAWSVREGDTQYF.

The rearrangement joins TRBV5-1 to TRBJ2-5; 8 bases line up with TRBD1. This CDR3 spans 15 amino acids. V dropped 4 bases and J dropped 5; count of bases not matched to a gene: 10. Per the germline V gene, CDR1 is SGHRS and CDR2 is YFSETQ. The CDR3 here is CASSQQQGVEETQYF. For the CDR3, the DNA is TGCGCCAGCAGCCAACAACAGGGGGTCGAGGAGACCCAGTACTTC.

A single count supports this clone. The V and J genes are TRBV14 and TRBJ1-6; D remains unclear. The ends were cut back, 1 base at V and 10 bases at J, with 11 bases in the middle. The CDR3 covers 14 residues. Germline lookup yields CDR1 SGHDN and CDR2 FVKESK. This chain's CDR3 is CASSQGGNGSPLHF. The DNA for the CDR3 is TGTGCCAGCAGCCAAGGAGGGAATGGATCACCCCTCCACTTT.

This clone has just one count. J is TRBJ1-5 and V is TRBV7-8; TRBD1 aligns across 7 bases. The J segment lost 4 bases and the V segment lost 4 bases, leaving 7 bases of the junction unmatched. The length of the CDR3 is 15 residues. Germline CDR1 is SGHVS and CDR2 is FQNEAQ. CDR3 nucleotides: TGTGCCAGCAGCTCCCTGGACAGGAGTAATCAGCCCCAGCATTTT. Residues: CASSSLDRSNQPQHF.

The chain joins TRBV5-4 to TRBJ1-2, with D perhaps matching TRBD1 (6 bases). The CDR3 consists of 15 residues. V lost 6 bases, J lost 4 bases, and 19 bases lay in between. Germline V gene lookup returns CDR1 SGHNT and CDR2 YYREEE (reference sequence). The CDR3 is CASTVTGQASYGYTF. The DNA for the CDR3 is TGTGCCAGCACCGTTACGGGACAAGCTTCCTATGGCTACACCTTC.

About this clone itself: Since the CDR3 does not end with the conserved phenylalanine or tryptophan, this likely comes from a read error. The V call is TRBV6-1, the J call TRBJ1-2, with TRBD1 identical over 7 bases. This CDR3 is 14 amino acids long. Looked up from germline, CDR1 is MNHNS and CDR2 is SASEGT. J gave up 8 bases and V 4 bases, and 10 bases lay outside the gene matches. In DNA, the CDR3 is TGTGCCAGCAGTGGGGGGTCGGGACAGCGCGGCTACACCCTC. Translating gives CASSGGSGQRGYTL.

CDR3 amino acids: CASSPLAGGPNEQFF. The CDR3 DNA reads as TGTGCCAGTAGTCCCCTAGCGGGAGGGCCCAATGAGCAGTTCTTC. The rearrangement joins TRBV19 to TRBJ2-1; 12 nucleotides agree with TRBD2. The CDR3 contains 15 residues. CDR1 and CDR2 from the germline V gene are LNHDA and SQIVND (reference sequence). V trimming: 5 bases; J trimming: 6 bases; junction bases outside the gene matches: 5.

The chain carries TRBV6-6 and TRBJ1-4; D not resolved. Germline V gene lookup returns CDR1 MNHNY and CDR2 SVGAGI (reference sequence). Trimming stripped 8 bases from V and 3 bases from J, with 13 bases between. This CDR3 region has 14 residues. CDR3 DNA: TGTGCCAGCCTCTCCCCCTCACCTAATGAAAAACTGTTTTTT. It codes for CASLSPSPNEKLFF.

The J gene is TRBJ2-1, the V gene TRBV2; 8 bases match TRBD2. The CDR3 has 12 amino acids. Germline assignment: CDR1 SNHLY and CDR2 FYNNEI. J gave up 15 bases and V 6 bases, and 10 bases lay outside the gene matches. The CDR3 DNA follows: TGTGCCAGCAGCTCCTCCCGACTAGCGCCGTTCTTC. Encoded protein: CASSSSRLAPFF. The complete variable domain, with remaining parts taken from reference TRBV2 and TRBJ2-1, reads EPEVTQTPSHQVTQMGQEVILRCVPISNHLYFYWYRQILGQKVEFLVSFYNNEISEKSEIFDDQFSVERPDGSNFTLKIRSTKLEDSAMYFCASSSSRLAPFFGPGTRLTVL.

DNA for the CDR3: TGTGCCAGCAGTTTCTCAGGGGAGCAGTACTTC. The encoded protein is CASSFSGEQYF. V usage is TRBV6-5 and J usage is TRBJ2-7, with D possibly matching TRBD1 (5 bases). Germline V gene lookup returns CDR1 MNHEY and CDR2 SVGAGI. This CDR3 has 11 residues. Trimming removed 4 bases at V and 7 bases at J, with 8 bases between.

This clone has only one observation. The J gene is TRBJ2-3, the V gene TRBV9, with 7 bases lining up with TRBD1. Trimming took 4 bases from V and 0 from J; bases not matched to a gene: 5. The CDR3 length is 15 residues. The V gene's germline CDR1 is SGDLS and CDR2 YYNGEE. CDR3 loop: CASSPRGPSTDTQYF. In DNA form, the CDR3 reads TGTGCCAGCAGCCCGAGGGGGCCCAGCACAGATACGCAGTATTTT.

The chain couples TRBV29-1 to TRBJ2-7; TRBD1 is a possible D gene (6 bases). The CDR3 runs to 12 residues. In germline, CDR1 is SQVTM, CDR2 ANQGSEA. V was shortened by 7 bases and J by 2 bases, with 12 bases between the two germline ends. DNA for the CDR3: TGCAGCGCCCAACAGGGTACCTACGAGCAGTACTTC. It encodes CSAQQGTYEQYF.

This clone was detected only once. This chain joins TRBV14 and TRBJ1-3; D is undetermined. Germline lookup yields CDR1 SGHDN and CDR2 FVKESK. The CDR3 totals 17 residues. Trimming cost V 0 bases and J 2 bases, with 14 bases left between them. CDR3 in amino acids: CASSQDPGLRAGNTIYF. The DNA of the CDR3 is TGTGCCAGCAGCCAAGATCCCGGTCTGAGGGCTGGAAACACCATATATTTT.

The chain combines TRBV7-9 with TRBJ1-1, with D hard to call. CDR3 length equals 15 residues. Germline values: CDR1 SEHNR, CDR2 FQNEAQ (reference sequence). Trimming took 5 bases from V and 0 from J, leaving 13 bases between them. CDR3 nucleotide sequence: TGTGCCAGCAGCCCAGAACGGACTTTGAACACTGAAGCTTTCTTT. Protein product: CASSPERTLNTEAFF.

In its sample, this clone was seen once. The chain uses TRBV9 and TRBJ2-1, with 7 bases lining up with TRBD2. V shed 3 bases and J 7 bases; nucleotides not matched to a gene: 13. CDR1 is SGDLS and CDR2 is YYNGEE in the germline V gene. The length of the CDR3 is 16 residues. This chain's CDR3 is CASSAPDRAGFNEQFF. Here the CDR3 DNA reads TGTGCCAGCAGCGCCCCGGACCGAGCGGGGTTTAATGAGCAGTTCTTC.

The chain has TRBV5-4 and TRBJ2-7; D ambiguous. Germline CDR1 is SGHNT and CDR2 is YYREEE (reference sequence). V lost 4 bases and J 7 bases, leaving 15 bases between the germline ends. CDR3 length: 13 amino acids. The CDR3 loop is CASSPRWNDEQYF. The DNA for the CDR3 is TGTGCCAGCAGCCCACGGTGGAACGATGAGCAGTACTTC.

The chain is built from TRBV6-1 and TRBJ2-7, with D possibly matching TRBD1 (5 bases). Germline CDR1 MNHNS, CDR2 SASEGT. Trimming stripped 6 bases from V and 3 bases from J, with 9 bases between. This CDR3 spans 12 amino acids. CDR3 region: CASRHDSYEQYF. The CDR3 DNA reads TGTGCCAGCAGACACGACAGCTACGAGCAGTACTTC.

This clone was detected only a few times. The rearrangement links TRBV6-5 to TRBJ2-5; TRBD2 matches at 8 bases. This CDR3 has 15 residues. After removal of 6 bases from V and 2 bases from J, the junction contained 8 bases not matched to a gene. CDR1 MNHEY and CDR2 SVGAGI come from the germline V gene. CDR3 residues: CASSLAGTSQETQYF. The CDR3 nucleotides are TGTGCCAGCAGCTTAGCGGGAACTTCTCAAGAGACCCAGTACTTC.

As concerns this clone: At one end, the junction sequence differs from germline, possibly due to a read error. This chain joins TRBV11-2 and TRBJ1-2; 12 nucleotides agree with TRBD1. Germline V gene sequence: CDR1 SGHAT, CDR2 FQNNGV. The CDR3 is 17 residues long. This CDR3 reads CASSVDGTGGAFSGYTF. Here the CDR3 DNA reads TGTGCCAGCAGCGTAGATGGGACAGGGGGCGCTTTTTCTGGCTACACCTTC.